This T cell receptor beta chain was observed in a study of blood T cell repertoires in COVID-19. Participants' reported clinical history set cohort assignment. The CDR3 extends over 15 amino acids. Germline V CDR1 and CDR2: MGHRA, YSYEKL. V shed 2 bases and J shed 8 bases, with 18 bases lying between them. Original data processing: The authors estimated nucleated cell counts from reference gene primer amplification. This table comes from immunoSEQ multiplex PCR, and its TCRdb copy is limited to in-frame clones, with some not included. V, J and clone size are taken as reported in that table, and D and trimming were inferred from the DNA itself. Here the sample spans hundreds of thousands of clones, around nine tenths being singletons.

This TCR was sampled from a man between 60 and 75 years old who had recovered from COVID-19. Sequencing was carried out using PBMCs or T cells enriched from blood (not recorded which). This chain uses TRBV4-1 with TRBJ1-2, with TRBD1 as a possible D gene (6 bases). The CDR3 DNA follows: TGCGCCAGCAGCCAATGGGCGGGGGCATCGGAAGGCTACACCTTC. Its translation is CASSQWAGASEGYTF.